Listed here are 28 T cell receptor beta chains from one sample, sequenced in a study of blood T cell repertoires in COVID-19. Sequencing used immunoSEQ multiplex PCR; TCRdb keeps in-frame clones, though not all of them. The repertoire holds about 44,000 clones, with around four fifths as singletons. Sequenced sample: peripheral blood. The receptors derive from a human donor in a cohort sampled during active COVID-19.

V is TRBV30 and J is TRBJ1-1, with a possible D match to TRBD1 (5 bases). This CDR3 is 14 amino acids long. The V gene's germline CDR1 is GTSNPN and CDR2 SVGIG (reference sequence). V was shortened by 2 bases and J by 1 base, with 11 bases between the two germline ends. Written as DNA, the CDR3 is TGTGCCTGGAGTCCAGGGTTACCGAACACTGAAGCTTTCTTT. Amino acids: CAWSPGLPNTEAFF.

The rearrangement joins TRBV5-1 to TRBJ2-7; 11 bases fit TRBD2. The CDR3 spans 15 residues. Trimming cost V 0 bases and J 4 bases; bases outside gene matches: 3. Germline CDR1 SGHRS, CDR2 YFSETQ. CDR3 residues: CASSLEPSGGYEQYV. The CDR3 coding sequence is TGCGCCAGCAGCTTGGAACCTAGCGGGGGGTACGAGCAGTACGTC.

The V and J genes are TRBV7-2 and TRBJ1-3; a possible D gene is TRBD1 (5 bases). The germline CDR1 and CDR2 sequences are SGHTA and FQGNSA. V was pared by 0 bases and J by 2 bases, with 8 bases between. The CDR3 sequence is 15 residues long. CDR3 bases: TGTGCCAGCAGCTTAGCGGCAGGGCCTGGAAACACCATATATTTT. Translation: CASSLAAGPGNTIYF.

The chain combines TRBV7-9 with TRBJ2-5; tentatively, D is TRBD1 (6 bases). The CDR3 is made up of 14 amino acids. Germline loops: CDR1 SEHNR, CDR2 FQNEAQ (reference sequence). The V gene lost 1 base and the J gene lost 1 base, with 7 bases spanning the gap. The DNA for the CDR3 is TGTGCCAGCAGCTTAGGGACAGCCCAAGAGACCCAGTACTTC. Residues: CASSLGTAQETQYF. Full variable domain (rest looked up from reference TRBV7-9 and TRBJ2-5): DTGVSQNPRHKITKRGQNVTFRCDPISEHNRLYWYRQTLGQGPEFLTYFQNEAQLEKSRLLSDRFSAERPKGSFSTLEIQRTEQGDSAMYLCASSLGTAQETQYFGPGTRLLVL.

As DNA, the CDR3 is TGTGCCAGCAGCTCTATCCTACAGGGGGCGGAGTACAATGAGCAGTTCTTC. Translated: CASSSILQGAEYNEQFF. The chain combines TRBV7-9 with TRBJ2-1; 9 bases line up with TRBD1. Per germline, CDR1 SEHNR and CDR2 FQNEAQ (reference sequence). This CDR3 comprises 17 residues. V lost 4 bases, J lost 4 bases, and 11 bases stayed unmatched.

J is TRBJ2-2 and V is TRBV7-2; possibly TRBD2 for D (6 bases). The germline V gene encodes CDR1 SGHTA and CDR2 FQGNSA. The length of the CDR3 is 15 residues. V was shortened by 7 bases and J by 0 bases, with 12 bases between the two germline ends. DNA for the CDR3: TGTGCCAGCAACTTGGGGGGACCGAACACCGGGGAGCTGTTTTTT. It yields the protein CASNLGGPNTGELFF.

The CDR3 is CASSAGGGALKSGYTF. CDR3 DNA: TGTGCCAGCAGCGCCGGAGGAGGGGCTTTAAAGAGTGGCTACACCTTC. The chain recombines TRBV9 with TRBJ1-2, with a weak D call TRBD1 (5 bases). Trimming cost V 3 bases and J 7 bases, with 22 bases left between them. CDR1 is SGDLS, CDR2 YYNGEE, per germline. The CDR3 consists of 16 residues.

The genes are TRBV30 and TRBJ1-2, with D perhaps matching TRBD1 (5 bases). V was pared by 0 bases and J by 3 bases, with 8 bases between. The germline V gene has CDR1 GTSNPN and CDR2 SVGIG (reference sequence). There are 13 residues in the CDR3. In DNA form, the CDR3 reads TGTGCCTGGAGTGTACGGGGGGACTATGGCTACACCTTC. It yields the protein CAWSVRGDYGYTF.

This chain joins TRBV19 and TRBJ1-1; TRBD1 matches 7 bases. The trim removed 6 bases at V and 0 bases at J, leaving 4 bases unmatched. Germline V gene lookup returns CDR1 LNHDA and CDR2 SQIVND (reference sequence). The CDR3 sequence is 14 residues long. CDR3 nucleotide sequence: TGTGCCAGTAGCTTACAGGGGCTGAACACTGAAGCTTTCTTT. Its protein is CASSLQGLNTEAFF.

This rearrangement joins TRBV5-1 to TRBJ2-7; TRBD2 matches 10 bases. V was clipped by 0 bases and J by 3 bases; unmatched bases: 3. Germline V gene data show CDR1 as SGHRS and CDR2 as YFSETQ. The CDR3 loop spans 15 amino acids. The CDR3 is CASSLVSGGLYEQYF. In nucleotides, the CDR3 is TGCGCCAGCAGCTTGGTTAGCGGGGGGCTCTACGAGCAGTACTTC.

The CDR3 here is CASSRTGTRGTEAFF. CDR3 nucleotide sequence: TGTGCCAGCAGCCGGACAGGGACGAGGGGAACTGAAGCTTTCTTT. V and J are TRBV5-4 and TRBJ1-1, with TRBD1 identical over 8 bases. V was clipped by 4 bases and J by 5 bases; unmatched bases: 10. The CDR3 spans 15 residues. Germline assignment: CDR1 SGHNT and CDR2 YYREEE (reference sequence). The whole variable domain, filled in from reference TRBV5-4 and TRBJ1-1, reads ETGVTQSPTHLIKTRGQQVTLRCSSQSGHNTVSWYQQALGQGPQFIFQYYREEENGRGNFPPRFSGLQFPNYSSELNVNALELDDSALYLCASSRTGTRGTEAFFGQGTRLTVV.

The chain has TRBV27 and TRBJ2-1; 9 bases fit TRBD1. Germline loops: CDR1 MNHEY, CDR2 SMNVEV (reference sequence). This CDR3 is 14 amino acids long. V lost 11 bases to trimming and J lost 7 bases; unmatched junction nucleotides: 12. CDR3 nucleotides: TGTGCCCAAGGGACAGGGCTGTATAGAAATGAGCAGTTCTTC. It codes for CAQGTGLYRNEQFF.

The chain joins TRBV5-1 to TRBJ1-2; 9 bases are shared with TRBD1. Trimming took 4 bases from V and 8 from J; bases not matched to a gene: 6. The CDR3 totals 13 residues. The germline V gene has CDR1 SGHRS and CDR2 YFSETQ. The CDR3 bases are TGCGCCAGCAGCCCGGGACAGGGCGAAGGCTACACCTTC. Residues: CASSPGQGEGYTF. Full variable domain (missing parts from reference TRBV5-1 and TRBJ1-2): KAGVTQTPRYLIKTRGQQVTLSCSPISGHRSVSWYQQTPGQGLQFLFEYFSETQRNKGNFPGRFSGRQFSNSRSEMNVSTLELGDSALYLCASSPGQGEGYTFGSGTRLTVV.

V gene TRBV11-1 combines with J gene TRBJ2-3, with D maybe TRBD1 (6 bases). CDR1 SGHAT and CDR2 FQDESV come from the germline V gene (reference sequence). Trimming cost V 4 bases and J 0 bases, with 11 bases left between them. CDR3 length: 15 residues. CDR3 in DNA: TGTGCCAGCAGCTACGGACAGCCTAGCACAGATACGCAGTATTTT. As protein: CASSYGQPSTDTQYF.

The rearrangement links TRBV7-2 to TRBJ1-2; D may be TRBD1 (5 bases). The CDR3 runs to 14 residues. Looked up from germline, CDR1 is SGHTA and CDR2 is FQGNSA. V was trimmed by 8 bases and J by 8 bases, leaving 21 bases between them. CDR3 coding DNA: TGTGCCAGCTCCCTGGGAGGAGGGGTCGAAGGCTACACCTTC. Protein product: CASSLGGGVEGYTF.

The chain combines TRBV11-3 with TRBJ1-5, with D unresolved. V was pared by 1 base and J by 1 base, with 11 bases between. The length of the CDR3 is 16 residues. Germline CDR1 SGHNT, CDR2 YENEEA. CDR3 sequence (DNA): TGTGCCAGCAGCTTAGTTCTCCCACAGAGCAATCAGCCCCAGCATTTT. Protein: CASSLVLPQSNQPQHF.

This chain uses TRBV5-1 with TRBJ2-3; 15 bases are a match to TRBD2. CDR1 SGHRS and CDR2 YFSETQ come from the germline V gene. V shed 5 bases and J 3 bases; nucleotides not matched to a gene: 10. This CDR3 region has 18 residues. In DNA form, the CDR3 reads TGCGCCAGCAGGCGCGGCGGGACTAGCGGGGGGTTGACAGATACGCAGTATTTT. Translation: CASRRGGTSGGLTDTQYF.

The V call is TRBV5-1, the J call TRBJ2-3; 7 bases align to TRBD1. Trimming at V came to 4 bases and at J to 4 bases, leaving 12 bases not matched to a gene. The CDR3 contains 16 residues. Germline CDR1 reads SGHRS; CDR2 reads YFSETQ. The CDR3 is CASSTALTGLADTQYF. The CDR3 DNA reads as TGCGCCAGCAGCACTGCTTTGACAGGGCTTGCAGATACGCAGTATTTT.

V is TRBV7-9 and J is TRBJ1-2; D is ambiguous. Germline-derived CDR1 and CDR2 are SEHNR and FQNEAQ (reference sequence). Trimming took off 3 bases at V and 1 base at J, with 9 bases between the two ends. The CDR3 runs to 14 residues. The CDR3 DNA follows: TGTGCCAGCAGCTTGGTATACGGTAACTATGGCTACACCTTC. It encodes CASSLVYGNYGYTF.

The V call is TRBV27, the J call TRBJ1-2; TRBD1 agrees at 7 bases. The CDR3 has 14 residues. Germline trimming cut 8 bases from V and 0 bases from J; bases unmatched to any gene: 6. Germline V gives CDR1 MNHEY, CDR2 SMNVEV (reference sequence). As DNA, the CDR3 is TGTGCCAGCTCCAGGGACAGCCCTAACTATGGCTACACCTTC. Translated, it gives CASSRDSPNYGYTF.

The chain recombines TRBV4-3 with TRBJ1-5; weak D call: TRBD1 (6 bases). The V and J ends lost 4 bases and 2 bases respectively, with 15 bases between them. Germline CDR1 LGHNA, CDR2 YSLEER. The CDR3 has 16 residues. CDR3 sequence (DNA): TGCGCCAGCAGCCCCTCCGGGGGGCTTGGCAATCAGCCCCAGCATTTT. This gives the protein CASSPSGGLGNQPQHF.

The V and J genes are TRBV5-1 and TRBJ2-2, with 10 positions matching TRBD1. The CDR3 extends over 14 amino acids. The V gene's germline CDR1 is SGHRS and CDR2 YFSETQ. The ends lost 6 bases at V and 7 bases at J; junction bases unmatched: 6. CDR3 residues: CASIPGTGVGELFF. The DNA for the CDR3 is TGCGCCAGCATCCCCGGGACAGGGGTCGGGGAGCTGTTTTTT.

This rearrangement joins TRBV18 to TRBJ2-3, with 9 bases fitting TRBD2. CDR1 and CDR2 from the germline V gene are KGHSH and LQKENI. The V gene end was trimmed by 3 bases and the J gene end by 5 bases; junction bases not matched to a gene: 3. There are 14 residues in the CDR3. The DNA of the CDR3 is TGTGCCAGCTCACCTGCGGGGGGGGGAGATACGCAGTATTTT. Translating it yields CASSPAGGGDTQYF.

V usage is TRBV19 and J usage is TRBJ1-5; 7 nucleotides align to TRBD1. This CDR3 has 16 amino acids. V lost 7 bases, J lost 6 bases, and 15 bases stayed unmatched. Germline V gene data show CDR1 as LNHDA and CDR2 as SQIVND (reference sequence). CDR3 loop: CASTRVGTEAAQPQHF. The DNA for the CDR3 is TGTGCCAGTACACGGGTAGGGACAGAGGCCGCTCAGCCCCAGCATTTT.

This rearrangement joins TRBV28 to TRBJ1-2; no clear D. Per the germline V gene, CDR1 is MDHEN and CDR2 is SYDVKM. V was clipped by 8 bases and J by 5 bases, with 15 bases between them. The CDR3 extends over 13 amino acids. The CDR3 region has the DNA TGTGCCAGCTTTGACGGGAACAAGTATGGCTACACCTTC. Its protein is CASFDGNKYGYTF.

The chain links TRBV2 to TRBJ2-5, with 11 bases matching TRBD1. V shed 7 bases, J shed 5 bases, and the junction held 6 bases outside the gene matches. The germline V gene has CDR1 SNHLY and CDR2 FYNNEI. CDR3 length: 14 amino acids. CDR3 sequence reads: CASNGQGADETQYF. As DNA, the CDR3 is TGTGCCAGCAACGGACAGGGGGCGGATGAGACCCAGTACTTC.

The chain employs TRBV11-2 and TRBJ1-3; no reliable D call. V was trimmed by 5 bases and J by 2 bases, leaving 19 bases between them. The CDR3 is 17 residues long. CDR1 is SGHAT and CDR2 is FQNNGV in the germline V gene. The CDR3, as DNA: TGTGCCAGCAGCCCCAACCCGGTCGGGGAGGCTGGAAACACCATATATTTT. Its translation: CASSPNPVGEAGNTIYF.

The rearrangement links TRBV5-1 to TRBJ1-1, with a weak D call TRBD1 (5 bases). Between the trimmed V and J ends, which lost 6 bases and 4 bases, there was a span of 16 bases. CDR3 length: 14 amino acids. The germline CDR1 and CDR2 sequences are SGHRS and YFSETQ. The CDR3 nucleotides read TGCGCCAGCAACCCAGGGTCCCTCGGCACTGAAGCTTTCTTT. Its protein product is CASNPGSLGTEAFF.